The rows below give T cell receptor beta chains drawn from one sample of a study of STAT5B mutations in CD4+ large granular lymphocyte leukemia. Method: immunoSEQ multiplex PCR; TCRdb's copy keeps in-frame clones and lacks some. The sample carries 23,000 or so clones, around 75% recorded once. The sample taken for sequencing was CD4+ T cells from blood buffy coats. These receptors all come from a human donor in good health. Both conserved end residues are part of each CDR3. A D gene is named only where the DNA matches it firmly.

d_gene,j_gene,v_gene,CDR3aa
NA,TRBJ2-5,TRBV6-1,CASSETLGPETQYF
NA,TRBJ1-2,TRBV19,CASSESSPGYGYTF
TRBD1,TRBJ1-1,TRBV5-8,CASEDRGVTEAFF
NA,TRBJ1-2,TRBV28,CASSTRDVRNYGYTF
TRBD1,TRBJ2-7,TRBV6-1,CASSPTERGLYEQYF
NA,TRBJ2-1,TRBV6-6,CASGSYNEQFF
TRBD2,TRBJ2-1,TRBV5-1,CASSPGLAGDESYNEQFF
NA,TRBJ1-5,TRBV11-1,CASSFGENQPQHF
NA,TRBJ1-6,TRBV7-8,CASSKTGNNSPLHF
TRBD1,TRBJ1-4,TRBV2,CASKAEGAMDEKLFF
NA,TRBJ1-3,TRBV11-3,CASSPPDGISGNTIYF
NA,TRBJ2-7,TRBV30,CAWSLWENEQYF
NA,TRBJ1-1,TRBV29-1,CSVQGDKNTEAFF
TRBD2,TRBJ2-1,TRBV9,CASSVGLAESSYNEQFF
NA,TRBJ1-1,TRBV9,CASSPGGGSSTMNTEAFF
NA,TRBJ2-1,TRBV5-1,CASSRQGSDEQFF
TRBD2,TRBJ2-7,TRBV27,CASRRLAGVADEQYF
NA,TRBJ2-3,TRBV5-1,CASSTGTDTQYF
NA,TRBJ2-7,TRBV6-1,CASRRNEPYEQYF
NA,TRBJ1-1,TRBV5-6,CASSRRQTLNTEAFF
NA,TRBJ2-6,TRBV10-3,CAISKIQSRANVLTF
NA,TRBJ2-2,TRBV11-2,CASSLRMTTANTGELFF
TRBD1,TRBJ1-1,TRBV5-1,CASSLEGQGGTEAFF
TRBD2,TRBJ2-2,TRBV11-3,CASEQRGKGGELFF
NA,TRBJ2-2,TRBV2,CASSVQGLNTGELFF
NA,TRBJ2-2,TRBV4-2,CASSQDMGDYYTGEPFF
TRBD2,TRBJ2-5,TRBV4-2,CASSQVASGRMEETQYF
NA,TRBJ2-2,TRBV27,CASSWYLGVGETGELFF